Each of the 5 T cell receptor beta chains below was sequenced from the same sample in a study of blood T cell repertoires in COVID-19. Libraries were prepared by immunoSEQ multiplex PCR; TCRdb keeps only in-frame clonotypes and omits some of them. The data hold more than 60,000 clones, with roughly 89% observed a single time. Sequencing was performed on peripheral blood. The origin of the receptors is a woman of 80 years or more with active or convalescent COVID-19.

This rearrangement joins TRBV28 to TRBJ2-6, with a possible D match to TRBD1 (7 bases). Germline V gene lookup returns CDR1 MDHEN and CDR2 SYDVKM. V shed 7 bases and J shed 0 bases, with 10 bases lying between them. CDR3 length: 15 amino acids. The CDR3 sequence is CASTQGGSGANVLTF. CDR3 bases: TGTGCCAGCACCCAGGGGGGCTCTGGGGCCAACGTCCTGACTTTC.

This clone is termed medium-sized. The chain joins TRBV5-1 to TRBJ1-1; perhaps TRBD1 as D (6 bases). Looked up from germline, CDR1 is SGHRS and CDR2 is YFSETQ. This CDR3 is 14 amino acids long. Trimming stripped 4 bases from V and 4 bases from J, with 14 bases between. This CDR3 reads CASSIQGMGTEAFF. In DNA, the CDR3 is TGCGCCAGCAGCATACAGGGCATGGGCACTGAAGCTTTCTTT.

The chain is built from TRBV9 and TRBJ2-2; D is perhaps TRBD2 (6 bases). The germline V gene has CDR1 SGDLS and CDR2 YYNGEE. V shed 0 bases and J shed 1 base, with 7 bases lying between them. This CDR3 has 15 residues. This CDR3 is CASSVGTMNTGELFF. In nucleotides, the CDR3 is TGTGCCAGCAGCGTAGGGACTATGAACACCGGGGAGCTGTTTTTT.

V gene TRBV7-8 combines with J gene TRBJ2-6; TRBD2 matches 11 bases. The CDR3 contains 20 residues. Unmatched junction bases numbered 12, after V lost 5 bases and J lost 0 bases. CDR1 is SGHVS, CDR2 FQNEAQ, per germline. The CDR3 DNA follows: TGTGCCAGCAGCCCGGGTCAGACTAGCGGGGTGAACTCTGGGGCCAACGTCCTGACTTTC. It is translated as CASSPGQTSGVNSGANVLTF.

V and J are TRBV5-4 and TRBJ1-2; 10 nucleotides agree with TRBD1. Germline CDR1 and CDR2: SGHNT and YYREEE (reference sequence). This CDR3 is 14 amino acids long. With V trimmed by 0 bases and J by 6 bases, 2 bases remained unmatched. The CDR3 loop reads CASSLGGTGDGYTF. CDR3 coding DNA: TGTGCCAGCAGCTTGGGAGGGACAGGGGATGGCTACACCTTC.